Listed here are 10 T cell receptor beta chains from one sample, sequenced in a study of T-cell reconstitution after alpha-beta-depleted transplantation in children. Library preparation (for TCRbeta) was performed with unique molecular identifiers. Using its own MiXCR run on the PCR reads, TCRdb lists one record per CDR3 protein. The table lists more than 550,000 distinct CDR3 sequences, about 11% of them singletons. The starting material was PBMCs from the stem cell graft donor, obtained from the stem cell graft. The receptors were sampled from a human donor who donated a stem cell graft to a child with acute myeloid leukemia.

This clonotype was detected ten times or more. CDR3 sequence reads: CASSKGGTEYEQYF. In DNA, the CDR3 is TGTGCCAGCAGCAAAGGGGGGACGGAATACGAGCAGTACTTC. The genes are TRBV21-1 and TRBJ2-7; the tabulated D call, TRBD1, remains unverified against the DNA. TRBV21-1 is a listed pseudogene. CDR3 size: 14 residues.

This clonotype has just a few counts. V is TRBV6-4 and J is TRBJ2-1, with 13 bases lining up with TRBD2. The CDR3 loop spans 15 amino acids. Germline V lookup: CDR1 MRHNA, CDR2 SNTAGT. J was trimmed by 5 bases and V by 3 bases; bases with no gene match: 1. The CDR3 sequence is CASSETSGGHNEQFF. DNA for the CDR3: TGTGCCAGCAGTGAGACTAGCGGGGGGCACAATGAGCAGTTCTTC.

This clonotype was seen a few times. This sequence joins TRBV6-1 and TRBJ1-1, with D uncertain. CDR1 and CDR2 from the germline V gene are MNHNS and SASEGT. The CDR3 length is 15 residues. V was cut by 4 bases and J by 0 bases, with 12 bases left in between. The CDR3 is CASSGDWGMNTEAFF. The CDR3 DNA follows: TGTGCCAGCAGTGGAGACTGGGGAATGAACACTGAAGCTTTCTTT.

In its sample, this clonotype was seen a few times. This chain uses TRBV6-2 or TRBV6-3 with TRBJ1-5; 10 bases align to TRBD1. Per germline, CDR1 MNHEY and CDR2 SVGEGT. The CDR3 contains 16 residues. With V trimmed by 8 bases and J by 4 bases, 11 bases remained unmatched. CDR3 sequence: CASHVAGTGVNQPQHF. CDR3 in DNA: TGTGCCAGCCACGTCGCCGGGACAGGGGTAAATCAGCCCCAGCATTTT.

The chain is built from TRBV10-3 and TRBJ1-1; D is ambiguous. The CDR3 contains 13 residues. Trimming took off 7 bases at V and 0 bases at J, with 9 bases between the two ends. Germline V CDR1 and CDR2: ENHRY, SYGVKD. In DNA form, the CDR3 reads TGTGCCATCATCGGAAACATGAACACTGAAGCTTTCTTT. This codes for CAIIGNMNTEAFF.

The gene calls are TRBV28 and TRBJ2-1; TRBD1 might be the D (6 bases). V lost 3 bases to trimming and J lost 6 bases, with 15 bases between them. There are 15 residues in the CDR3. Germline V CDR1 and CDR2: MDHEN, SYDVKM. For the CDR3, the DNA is TGTGCCAGCAGTTTCTTAGACAGGACCCTCAATGAGCAGTTCTTC. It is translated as CASSFLDRTLNEQFF.

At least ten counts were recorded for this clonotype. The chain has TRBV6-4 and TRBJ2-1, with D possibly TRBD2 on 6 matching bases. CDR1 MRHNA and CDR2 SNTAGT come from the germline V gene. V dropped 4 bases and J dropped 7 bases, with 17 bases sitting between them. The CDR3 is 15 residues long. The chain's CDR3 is CASSVGGRGLNEQFF. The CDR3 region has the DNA TGTGCCAGCAGTGTGGGGGGAAGGGGCCTGAATGAGCAGTTCTTC.

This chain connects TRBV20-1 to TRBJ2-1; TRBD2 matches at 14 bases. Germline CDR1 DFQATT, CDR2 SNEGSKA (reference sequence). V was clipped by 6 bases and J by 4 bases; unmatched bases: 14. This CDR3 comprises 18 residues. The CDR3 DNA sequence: TGCAGTGCGCAGCCGGGACTAGCGGGAGTGTGGCCGTACAATGAGCAGTTCTTC. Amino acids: CSAQPGLAGVWPYNEQFF.

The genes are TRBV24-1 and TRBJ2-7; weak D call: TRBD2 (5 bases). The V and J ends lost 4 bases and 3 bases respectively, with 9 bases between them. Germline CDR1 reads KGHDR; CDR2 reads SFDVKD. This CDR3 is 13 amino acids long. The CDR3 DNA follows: TGTGCCACCAGTGAAAGAGGGATCTACGAGCAGTACTTC. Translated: CATSERGIYEQYF.

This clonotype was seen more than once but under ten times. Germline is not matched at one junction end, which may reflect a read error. This chain's CDR3 is CASSQDLRLGGPSF. CDR3 sequence (DNA): TGCGCCAGCAGCCAAGATTTACGGCTAGGGGGCCCCTCCTTC. This chain uses TRBV4-3 with TRBJ2-1, with 7 bases lining up with TRBD1. The CDR3 extends over 14 amino acids. Looked up from germline, CDR1 is LGHNA and CDR2 is YSLEER.